Sequencing of this T cell receptor (beta chain) was carried out in a study of T cell responses to AZD1222 COVID-19 vaccine. Findings and limits, study-wide: Possibly, clonal diversity was underestimated; donors were largely white British and included more females. Just five or six AZD1222 recipients were seropositive at baseline. Per reports, nearly half of all spike-specific TCRs target regions that are unmutated in variants.

The table came from immunoSEQ multiplex PCR; TCRdb's copy has only in-frame clones and leaves some out. The table has 95,000 to 150,000 clones, 90% seen once; the top ten hold 6% to 9%. In regard to this clone: Its antigen is not known.

Germline CDR1 MGHDK, CDR2 SYGVNS. The germline V and J ends were trimmed by 3 bases and 7 bases, with 12 bases remaining between them. The CDR3 extends over 14 amino acids. The source material was peripheral blood, sampled on day 0 of AZD1222 vaccination. This receptor was identified in an adult in good health. The rearrangement links TRBV25-1 to TRBJ1-4; D perhaps matches TRBD1 (6 bases). CDR3 DNA: TGTGCCAGCAGTGAGGGGGGGGCTGGTGAAAAACTGTTTTTT. Amino acid sequence: CASSEGGAGEKLFF.